This TCR beta chain was captured by sequencing in a study of sequential checkpoint blockade in melanoma. In the study overall: First-line arms were nivolumab then ipilimumab, or the reverse, randomized 1:1. After both sequences, patients received maintenance nivolumab.

The CDR3 totals 18 residues. Per the germline V gene, CDR1 is SGHVS and CDR2 is FNYEAQ. V gave up 1 base and J gave up 0 bases, with 18 bases separating them. This sample's treatment: randomized to nivolumab then ipilimumab (arm A) or the reverse (arm B). No patient had prior DNA-damaging chemotherapy. From thawed PBMCs, live CD3+CD8+ cells negative for CD19 and CD56 were sorted. Assay: immunoSEQ multiplex PCR; the TCRdb copy retains only in-frame clones and omits some. The sample records 2,000 to 2,500 clones, approximately 61% being singletons. This specimen was CD8+ T cells sorted from blood (inferred from file names), taken from a patient given nivolumab and ipilimumab in sequence. The chain joins TRBV7-6 to TRBJ1-2, with D hard to call. This receptor was obtained from a human patient with melanoma. Some clones in this sample may be carry-over from other donors' samples. The CDR3 reads CASSLEAGILSPNYGYTF. In DNA, the CDR3 is TGTGCCAGCAGCTTAGAAGCGGGCATCCTCTCTCCTAACTATGGCTACACCTTC.